This T cell receptor (beta chain) originates from a study of blood T cell repertoires in COVID-19. Background on the study: Samples came from the United States, Italy and Spain, spanning acute and convalescent COVID-19.

The CDR3 runs 15 residues. V dropped 0 bases and J dropped 6 bases, with 11 bases sitting between them. In germline, CDR1 is MNHEY, CDR2 SMNVEV (reference sequence). Per the original data handling: Estimates of nucleated cell counts were drawn from the amplification of reference gene primers. The protocol was immunoSEQ multiplex PCR, while the TCRdb copy is restricted to in-frame clones and leaves out a portion. Clone size and V and J calls were adopted from that table, with D and trimming inferred from the DNA. The profile shows 150,000 to 200,000 clones, around 80% of them singletons. This study enrolled people aged roughly 18 to 100 from under 25 US geographic areas. Recovery among Cohort 3 donors was established by two negative PCRs, clearance, or symptom resolution.

The receptor comes from a man in his fifties or sixties who had recovered from COVID-19. The material sequenced was PBMCs or T cells enriched from blood (not recorded which). The chain has TRBV27 and TRBJ2-2; D might be TRBD1 (5 bases). CDR3 DNA sequence: TGTGCCAGCAGTTTATCCTGGACAATTCCCGGGGAGCTGTTTTTT. This encodes CASSLSWTIPGELFF.